This TCR beta chain was sequenced for a study of blood T cells in healthy people across ages. Notes on the study in general: More naive CD4+ cells and higher diversity were found in long-lived than in aged donors. Estimates of total diversity, which came from one million sequenced T cells, were considered to be underestimates. PBMCs that were unsorted prevented a conclusive naive versus antigen-experienced comparison.

This CDR3 comprises 14 residues. Per germline, CDR1 SGHAT and CDR2 FQDESV (reference sequence). Trimming shortened V by 5 bases and J by 6 bases, and 14 bases separated the two germline ends. The use of a sample-barcoded 5' primer and a J-beta primer mix characterized a second PCR of about 6 to 11 cycles. Each cDNA molecule, via a template-switch adaptor with 12 random nucleotides, was tagged. In TCRdb, the 5' RACE reads were re-called with MiXCR into one record per CDR3 protein. The sample includes more than 650,000 distinct CDR3 sequences, 53% seen only once; the top ten take approximately 40%. This clonotype was counted many times. Its specificity is not known.

The chain carries TRBV11-1 and TRBJ2-1; tentative D call: TRBD2 (6 bases). Sequencing was performed on blood. The TCR was taken from an elderly man in good health. This CDR3 reads CASSPAGNRNEQFF. DNA of the CDR3: TGTGCCAGCAGCCCCGCGGGGAACCGCAATGAGCAGTTCTTC.